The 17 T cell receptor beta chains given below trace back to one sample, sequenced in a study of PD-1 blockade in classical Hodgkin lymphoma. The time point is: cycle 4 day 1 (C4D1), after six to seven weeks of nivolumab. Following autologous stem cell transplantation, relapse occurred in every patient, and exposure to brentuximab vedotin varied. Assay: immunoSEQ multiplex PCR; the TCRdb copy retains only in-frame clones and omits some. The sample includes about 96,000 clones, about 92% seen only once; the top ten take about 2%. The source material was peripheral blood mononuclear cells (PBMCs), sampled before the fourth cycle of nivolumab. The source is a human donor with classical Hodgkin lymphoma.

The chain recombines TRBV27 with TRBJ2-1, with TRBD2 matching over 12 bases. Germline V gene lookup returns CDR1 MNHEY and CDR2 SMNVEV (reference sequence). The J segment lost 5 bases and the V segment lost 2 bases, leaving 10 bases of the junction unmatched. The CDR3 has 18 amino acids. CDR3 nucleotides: TGTGCCAGCAGTTTACCGGGGGGACTAGCGGGCGTAAACAATGAGCAGTTCTTC. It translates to CASSLPGGLAGVNNEQFF.

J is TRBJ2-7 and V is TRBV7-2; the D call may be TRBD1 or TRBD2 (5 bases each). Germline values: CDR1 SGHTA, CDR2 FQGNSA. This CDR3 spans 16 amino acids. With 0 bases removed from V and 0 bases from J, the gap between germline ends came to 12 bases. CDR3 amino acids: CASSLAEMGTSYEQYF. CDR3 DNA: TGTGCCAGCAGCTTAGCGGAAATGGGGACCTCCTACGAGCAGTACTTC.

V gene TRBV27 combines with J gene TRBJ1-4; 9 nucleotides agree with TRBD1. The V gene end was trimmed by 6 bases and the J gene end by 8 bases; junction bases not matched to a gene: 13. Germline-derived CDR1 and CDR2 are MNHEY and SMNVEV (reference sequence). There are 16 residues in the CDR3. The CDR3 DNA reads TGTGCCAGCAGACCCGTCCGGCGGACAGGGGACGAAAAACTGTTTTTT. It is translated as CASRPVRRTGDEKLFF.

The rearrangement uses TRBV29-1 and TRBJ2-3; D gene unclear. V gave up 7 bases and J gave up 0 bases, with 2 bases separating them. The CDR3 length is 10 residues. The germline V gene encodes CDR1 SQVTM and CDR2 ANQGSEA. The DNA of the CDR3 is TGCAGCGGGAGCACAGATACGCAGTATTTT. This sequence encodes CSGSTDTQYF.

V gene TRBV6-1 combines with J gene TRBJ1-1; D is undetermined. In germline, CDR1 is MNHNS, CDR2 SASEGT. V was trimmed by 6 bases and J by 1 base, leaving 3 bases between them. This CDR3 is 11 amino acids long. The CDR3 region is CASRKNTEAFF. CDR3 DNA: TGTGCCAGCAGGAAGAACACTGAAGCTTTCTTT.

This CDR3 reads CASSEGAGINTGELFF. In nucleotides, the CDR3 is TGTGCCAGCAGTGAGGGGGCGGGCATAAACACCGGGGAGCTGTTTTTT. The chain combines TRBV6-1 with TRBJ2-2; D possibly corresponds to TRBD1 (6 bases). This CDR3 comprises 16 residues. Between the trimmed V and J ends, which lost 3 bases and 2 bases, there was a span of 13 bases. Germline V CDR1 and CDR2: MNHNS, SASEGT.

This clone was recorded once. The CDR3 here is CASSLPGAGANVLTF. In DNA form, the CDR3 reads TGTGCCAGCAGCTTACCAGGGGCTGGGGCCAACGTCCTGACTTTC. This rearrangement joins TRBV7-8 to TRBJ2-6, with D possibly matching TRBD1 (6 bases). CDR3 length: 15 residues. Germline CDR1 and CDR2: SGHVS and FQNEAQ. V was cut by 2 bases and J by 2 bases, with 7 bases left in between.

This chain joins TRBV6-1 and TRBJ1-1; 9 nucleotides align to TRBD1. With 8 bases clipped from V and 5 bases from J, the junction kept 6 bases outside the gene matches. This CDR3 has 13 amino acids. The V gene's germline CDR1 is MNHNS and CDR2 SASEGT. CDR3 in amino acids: CASPDRGRTEAFF. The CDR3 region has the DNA TGTGCCAGCCCCGACAGGGGGAGGACTGAAGCTTTCTTT.

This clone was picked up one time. The CDR3 reads CASSVAGLGHINEQFF. For the CDR3, the DNA is TGTGCCAGCAGCGTAGCCGGTCTCGGGCACATCAATGAGCAGTTCTTC. This chain uses TRBV9 with TRBJ2-1; D remains unclear. This CDR3 spans 16 amino acids. Germline V gene lookup returns CDR1 SGDLS and CDR2 YYNGEE. Trimming left V 0 bases short and J 6 bases short, with 16 bases between.

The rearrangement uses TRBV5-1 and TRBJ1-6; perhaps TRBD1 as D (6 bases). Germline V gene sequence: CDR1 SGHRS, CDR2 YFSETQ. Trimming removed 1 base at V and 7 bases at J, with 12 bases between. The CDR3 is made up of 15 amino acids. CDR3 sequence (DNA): TGCGCCAGCAGCTTGCAAGGGGGATGGAATTCACCCCTCCACTTT. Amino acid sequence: CASSLQGGWNSPLHF. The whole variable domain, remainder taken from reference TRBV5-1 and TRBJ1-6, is KAGVTQTPRYLIKTRGQQVTLSCSPISGHRSVSWYQQTPGQGLQFLFEYFSETQRNKGNFPGRFSGRQFSNSRSEMNVSTLELGDSALYLCASSLQGGWNSPLHFGNGTRLTVT.

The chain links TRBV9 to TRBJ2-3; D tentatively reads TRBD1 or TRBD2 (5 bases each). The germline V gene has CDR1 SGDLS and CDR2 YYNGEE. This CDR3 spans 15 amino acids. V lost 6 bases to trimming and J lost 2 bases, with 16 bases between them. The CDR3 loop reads CASTSSGLSTDTQYF. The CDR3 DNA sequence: TGTGCCAGCACCAGTTCGGGGCTATCCACAGATACGCAGTATTTT.

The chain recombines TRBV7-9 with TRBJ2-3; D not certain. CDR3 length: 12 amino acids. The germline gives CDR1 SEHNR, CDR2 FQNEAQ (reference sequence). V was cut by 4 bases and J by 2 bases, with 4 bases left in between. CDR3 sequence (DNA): TGTGCCAGCAGCTACTACACAGATACGCAGTATTTT. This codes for CASSYYTDTQYF.

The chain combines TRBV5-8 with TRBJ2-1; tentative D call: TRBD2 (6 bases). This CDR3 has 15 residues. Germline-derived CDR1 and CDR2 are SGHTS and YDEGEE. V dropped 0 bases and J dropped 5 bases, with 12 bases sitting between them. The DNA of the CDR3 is TGTGCCAGCAGCTTGGGACTAGACCGCCACAATGAGCAGTTCTTC. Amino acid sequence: CASSLGLDRHNEQFF.

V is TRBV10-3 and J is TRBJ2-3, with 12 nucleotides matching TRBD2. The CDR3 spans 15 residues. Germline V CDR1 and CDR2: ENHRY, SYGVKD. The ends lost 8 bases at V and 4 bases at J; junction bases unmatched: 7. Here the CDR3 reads CAIGETSGRSDTQYF. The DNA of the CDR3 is TGTGCCATCGGGGAGACTAGCGGGAGATCAGATACGCAGTATTTT.

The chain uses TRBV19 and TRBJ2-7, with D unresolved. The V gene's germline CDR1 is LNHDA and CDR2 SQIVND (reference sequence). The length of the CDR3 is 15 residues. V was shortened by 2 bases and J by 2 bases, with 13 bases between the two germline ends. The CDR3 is CASSIRDPRTYEQYF. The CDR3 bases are TGTGCCAGTAGTATACGAGATCCTAGGACCTACGAGCAGTACTTC.

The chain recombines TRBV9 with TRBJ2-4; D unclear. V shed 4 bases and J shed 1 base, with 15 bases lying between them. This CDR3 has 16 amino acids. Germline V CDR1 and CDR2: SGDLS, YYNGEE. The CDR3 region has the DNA TGTGCCAGCAGCTCCGGACCACCGGGTGCCAAAAACATTCAGTACTTC. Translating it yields CASSSGPPGAKNIQYF.

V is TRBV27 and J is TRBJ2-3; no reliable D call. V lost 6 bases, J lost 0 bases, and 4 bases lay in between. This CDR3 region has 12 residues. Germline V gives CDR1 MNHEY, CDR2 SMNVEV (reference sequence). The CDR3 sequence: CASSKSTDTQYF. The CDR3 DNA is TGTGCCAGCAGCAAAAGCACAGATACGCAGTATTTT.